Sequencing of this T cell receptor (beta chain) was carried out in a study of blood T cell repertoires in COVID-19 (dated by TCRdb to between 2020 and 2021). In terms of the full investigation: Collaborator samples came from the United States, Italy and Spain and covered acute and convalescent phases of COVID-19. The repertoires were released in a freely available public database intended as a resource for research on the immune response to SARS-CoV-2. Where available, HLA class I and class II types were taken from metadata supplied by the sample provider and were not determined by assay-based typing. Sample metadata almost always included a de-identified subject ID, COVID-19 status, age in years and sex. Deeply sampled blood TCRbeta repertoires from subjects exposed to, actively infected with, or recovered from COVID-19 were included in the dataset. Samples came from the ongoing ImmuneRACE study (first 160 participants) plus 1,254 subjects from 6 global collaborators. The material from the prospective study consisted of cDNA or gDNA derived from T cells, B-cell-depleted T cells, or PBMCs.

Points on this clone: Its binding antigen is unknown. No much larger clone exists at a distance of one base, and base qualities are not known.

The collaborating institutions used their own protocols to collect whole blood in K2EDTA tubes. For TCRbeta analysis, collaborators shipped samples as frozen whole blood, isolated PBMCs, or DNA extracted from either of those sample types. The immunoSEQ Assay, a bias-controlled multiplex PCR, was used to amplify TCRbeta CDR3 regions from genomic DNA. The paper's processing steps were these. Nucleated cell counts per sample were estimated from amplification of reference gene primers within the assay. Sequence reads were collapsed and filtered to measure the absolute abundance of every unique TCRbeta CDR3 rearrangement. For each sample, productive Simpson clonality was calculated as the square root of Simpson's diversity index over productive rearrangements. TCRdb carries this immuneACCESS record with in-frame sequences only. Its versions omit some clonotypes, under half of them owing to an unresolved V gene in the studies checked, with the rest unexplained. Clone size and V and J calls were adopted from that table, with D and trimming inferred from the DNA. Within this sample are fewer than 250,000 clones, with about 85% of them counted one time only. About 1% of the sample is in the top ten clones.

CDR1 LNHNV and CDR2 YYDKDF are derived from the germline V gene (reference sequence). The CDR3 sequence holds 14 residues, the cysteine and phenylalanine included. Of the read, only the CDR3 DNA is kept; its 42 bases are in frame from base 1. The trim is 1 base for V and 2 bases for J, with a gap of 8 bases between the germline ends. Findings and caveats that apply to the study as a whole: The amount of clinical and demographic metadata varied by source and participant and was provided uncurated.

The V gene is TRBV15 and the J gene is TRBJ2-5, with TRBD2 as a weak D call on 6 bases. Sequencing used peripheral blood. The TCR sequence derives from a man aged 25-45 years with acute or convalescent COVID-19. The nucleotides read TGTGCCACCAGCAGAGGACTAGATCAAGAGACCCAGTACTTC. It translates as CATSRGLDQETQYF. With all but the CDR3 taken from the reference TRBV15 and TRBJ2-5 genes, the full variable domain is: DAMVIQNPRYQVTQFGKPVTLSCSQTLNHNVMYWYQQKSSQAPKLLFHYYDKDFNNEADTPDNFQSRRPNTSFCFLDIRSPGLGDTAMYLCATSRGLDQETQYFGPGTRLLVL.